The 17 T cell receptor beta chains in this list originate from one sample, sequenced in a study of Ad26.COV2.S vaccination and SARS-CoV-2 variants. Sequenced by immunoSEQ multiplex PCR; TCRdb stores in-frame clones only, minus some. The sample has approximately 410,000 clones; around nine tenths are singletons. The treatment here: some 20 received Ad26.COV2.S at low or high dose, single or two shots; about 5 received placebo; per-sample allocation not given. Following the first vaccine or placebo injection, samples were taken on day 63. Specimen: peripheral blood, collected in a trial of Ad26.COV2.S vaccine versus placebo. Source of these receptors: a person between 18 and 60 years old who received the Ad26.COV2.S COVID-19 vaccine or a placebo.

The table lists this clone with a count of one. The V call is TRBV10-3, the J call TRBJ1-5; no definite D call. This CDR3 region has 13 residues. V shed 2 bases and J shed 1 base, with 3 bases lying between them. Germline V gene sequence: CDR1 ENHRY, CDR2 SYGVKD. The CDR3 reads CAISELSNQPQHF. For the CDR3, the DNA is TGTGCCATCAGTGAGCTAAGCAATCAGCCCCAGCATTTT.

This chain uses TRBV7-6 with TRBJ2-2; 10 nucleotides match TRBD2. With 2 bases clipped from V and 4 bases from J, the junction kept 1 base outside the gene matches. CDR3 size: 15 residues. Germline CDR1 is SGHVS and CDR2 is FNYEAQ. CDR3 in amino acids: CASSLSSGGTGELFF. The CDR3 coding sequence is TGTGCCAGCAGCTTATCTAGCGGGGGCACCGGGGAGCTGTTTTTT.

The chain couples TRBV3-1 (or the pseudogene TRBV3-2) to TRBJ1-5; TRBD1 is a possible D gene (5 bases). The CDR3 is made up of 14 amino acids. From germline, CDR1 is LGHDT and CDR2 YNNKEL (reference sequence). Trimming left V 3 bases short and J 7 bases short, with 13 bases between. The CDR3 sequence: CASSQGGIGQPQHF. The CDR3, as DNA: TGTGCCAGCAGCCAGGGGGGAATCGGACAGCCCCAGCATTTT.

The DNA for the CDR3 is TGCGCCAGCAGCTTGGCCGACGACAGATATAATGAAAAACTGTTTTTT. Encoded protein: CASSLADDRYNEKLFF. The chain carries TRBV5-1 and TRBJ1-4, with a possible D match to TRBD1 (5 bases). V was shortened by 0 bases and J by 4 bases, with 13 bases between the two germline ends. This CDR3 is built from 16 residues. Germline V lookup: CDR1 SGHRS, CDR2 YFSETQ.

V gene TRBV4-3 combines with J gene TRBJ1-3; no clear D. V was trimmed by 1 base and J by 8 bases, leaving 15 bases between them. Germline V gene sequence: CDR1 LGHNA, CDR2 YSLEER. The CDR3 extends over 15 amino acids. The CDR3 DNA reads TGCGCCAGCAGCCAAGTCCCTTCAGCCGGAGACACCATATATTTT. The encoded protein is CASSQVPSAGDTIYF.

V gene TRBV3-1 (or the pseudogene TRBV3-2) combines with J gene TRBJ1-3; 7 bases fit TRBD1. Germline assignment: CDR1 LGHDT and CDR2 YNNKEL (reference sequence). The CDR3 spans 17 residues. After removal of 5 bases from V and 2 bases from J, the junction contained 12 bases not matched to a gene. CDR3 sequence (DNA): TGTGCCAGCAGCGGTGACAGGGCCACTAAACCTGGAAACACCATATATTTT. As protein: CASSGDRATKPGNTIYF.

The chain recombines TRBV7-9 with TRBJ1-1; D gene ambiguous. The germline CDR1 and CDR2 sequences are SEHNR and FQNEAQ (reference sequence). Deletions cut 4 bases from V and 11 bases from J, with 14 bases between. This CDR3 comprises 12 residues. CDR3 sequence: CASSSRTLEAFF. The CDR3 region has the DNA TGTGCCAGCAGCTCCCGAACGCTTGAGGCTTTCTTT.

The rearrangement joins TRBV7-2 to TRBJ1-1, with D hard to call. The germline CDR1 and CDR2 sequences are SGHTA and FQGNSA. The V end was cut by 0 bases, the J end by 2 bases, with 7 bases between. CDR3 length: 14 residues. The CDR3 loop is CASSLAGRNTEAFF. The CDR3 nucleotides are TGTGCCAGCAGCTTAGCGGGCAGAAACACTGAAGCTTTCTTT.

The chain has TRBV19 and TRBJ1-2; D may be TRBD1 (6 bases). The CDR3 extends over 14 amino acids. CDR1 is LNHDA, CDR2 SQIVND, per germline (reference sequence). V lost 10 bases, J lost 11 bases, and 26 bases lay in between. The CDR3 spells CATTSGHSTKAYTF. For the CDR3, the DNA is TGTGCCACAACATCGGGACACTCTACGAAGGCGTACACCTTC.

The rearrangement joins TRBV11-3 to TRBJ1-1; no reliable D call. The CDR3 spans 13 residues. Germline CDR1 SGHNT, CDR2 YENEEA. Trimming pared 3 bases from V and 1 base from J, leaving 6 bases between. The CDR3 region has the DNA TGTGCCAGCAGCTTTGGAGGGAACACTGAAGCTTTCTTT. It translates to CASSFGGNTEAFF.

The CDR3 protein is CAIMGSSTDTQYF. Here the CDR3 DNA reads TGTGCCATCATGGGGTCGAGCACAGATACGCAGTATTTT. The rearrangement uses TRBV10-3 and TRBJ2-3; D remains ambiguous. With 7 bases removed from V and 0 bases from J, the gap between germline ends came to 8 bases. From germline, CDR1 is ENHRY and CDR2 SYGVKD. The CDR3 is 13 amino acids.

This clone has more than one count but fewer than ten. V and J are TRBV7-2 and TRBJ2-1; D perhaps matches TRBD2 (6 bases). This CDR3 spans 15 amino acids. CDR1 is SGHTA, CDR2 FQGNSA, per germline. Trimming took off 3 bases at V and 7 bases at J, with 16 bases between the two ends. The CDR3 protein is CASSLPRRGRNEQFF. In DNA form, the CDR3 reads TGTGCCAGCAGCTTGCCGCGGCGGGGTAGAAATGAGCAGTTCTTC.

The chain carries TRBV19 and TRBJ2-7; TRBD1 matches at 10 bases. This CDR3 region has 14 residues. Germline-derived CDR1 and CDR2 are LNHDA and SQIVND (reference sequence). J gave up 3 bases and V 5 bases, and 4 bases lay outside the gene matches. The CDR3 coding sequence is TGTGCCAGTAGTCCCCGGACAGGGGGCTACGAGCAGTACTTC. Its translation is CASSPRTGGYEQYF.

J is TRBJ2-7 and V is TRBV3-1 (or the pseudogene TRBV3-2); D possibly uses TRBD1 or TRBD2 (8 bases each). The CDR3 has 17 residues. V lost 0 bases to trimming and J lost 11 bases, with 26 bases between them. Germline loops: CDR1 LGHDT, CDR2 YNNKEL (reference sequence). The CDR3 here is CASSQDSGGTGCWGEYF. The CDR3 DNA reads as TGTGCCAGCAGCCAAGATTCGGGAGGGACAGGTTGTTGGGGGGAGTACTTC.

This rearrangement joins TRBV4-3 to TRBJ1-5; no clear D gene. V lost 0 bases, J lost 0 bases, and 15 bases lay in between. CDR3 size: 18 residues. Germline V gene sequence: CDR1 LGHNA, CDR2 YSLEER. The CDR3 loop is CASSQDLMGTNSNQPQHF. CDR3 coding DNA: TGCGCCAGCAGCCAAGATTTGATGGGCACAAATAGCAATCAGCCCCAGCATTTT.

The chain links TRBV28 to TRBJ1-1, with 7 bases aligning to TRBD1. Per the germline V gene, CDR1 is MDHEN and CDR2 is SYDVKM. The CDR3 loop spans 15 amino acids. The trim removed 5 bases at V and 4 bases at J, leaving 10 bases unmatched. The CDR3 reads CASSVSAGGSTEAFF. The CDR3 DNA is TGTGCCAGCAGTGTCTCGGCAGGGGGGTCCACTGAAGCTTTCTTT.

This chain connects TRBV28 to TRBJ1-4, with 11 bases fitting TRBD1. Trimming cost V 5 bases and J 7 bases; bases outside gene matches: 6. Germline V CDR1 and CDR2: MDHEN, SYDVKM. The CDR3 length is 15 residues. The CDR3 loop reads CASSAMDRGLEKLFF. CDR3 nucleotide sequence: TGTGCCAGCAGTGCCATGGACAGGGGGCTTGAAAAACTGTTTTTT.